This TCR beta chain is drawn from a study of radiotherapy plus CTLA-4 blockade in lung cancer. Overall study context: Approximately 18% of patients responded objectively, and roughly 31% achieved disease control. Study observations and caveats: Following radiotherapy plus ipilimumab, tumor-derived TCR clones expanded in the blood. The best prediction of response reportedly came from early blood T cell clone dynamics, with interferon-beta.

J was trimmed by 8 bases and V by 6 bases; bases with no gene match: 4. Germline lookup yields CDR1 SNHLY and CDR2 FYNNEI. This CDR3 comprises 13 residues. TCRdb's copy holds only in-frame clones and misses some; the assay was immunoSEQ multiplex PCR. The table lists tens of thousands of clones, around 70% of them singletons. Remarks on this clone: What it binds is unknown.

With ipilimumab providing CTLA-4 blockade, focal radiation was administered to patients who had chemo-refractory metastatic non-small-cell lung cancer. This chain connects TRBV2 to TRBJ1-4, with TRBD1 identical over 9 bases. This specimen consisted of peripheral blood, obtained from a patient treated with radiotherapy plus ipilimumab. The source is a human donor with non-small cell lung cancer who had stable disease on radiotherapy plus ipilimumab. The CDR3 coding sequence is TGTGCCAGCAGACCCACAGGGGGCGAAAAACTGTTTTTT. It codes for CASRPTGGEKLFF.